Detailed here is one T cell receptor beta chain. Which antigen it targets is not known. No base quality values were provided; no much bigger clone lies one nucleotide off. These data come from a study of vaccination and CD4 T cells after COVID-19 (dated by TCRdb to about 2022). Notes on the research overall: SARS-CoV-2 positivity had been established in the convalescent patients by nasal swab PCR, and mild disease was recorded in several of these patients and severe disease in one. The convalescent cohort included six males and four females, with two Hispanic individuals, seven Caucasians, two Asians and one multiracial person. Post-vaccine blood samples were collected a median of approximately eleven weeks after the second vaccine dose, ranging from roughly 12 to 241 days. Participants received two doses of either the Pfizer-BioNTech BNT162b2 vaccine (n=8) or the Moderna mRNA-1273 vaccine (n=2). Control cultures used a CEFX viral epitope pool as positive control, an HIV-1 Nef peptide pool as negative control, or no peptide. Post-COVID blood samples from convalescent patients were collected a median of around 100 days after diagnosis, with a range of 35 to 161 days. For stimulating the cultures, overlapping spike peptide pools were used, derived from SARS-CoV-2 as well as from the common cold coronaviruses HCoV-NL63, HCoV-OC43 and HCoV-229E. In some eleven COVID-19 convalescent patients and a few infection-naive healthy vaccine recipients, researchers compared the spike-specific CD4+ TCR repertoire from before mRNA vaccination with the repertoire from after.

Libraries were constructed by PCR. DNA from cultured CD4+ T cells was subjected to TCR sequencing with the Oncomine TCR Beta short-read assay at the Johns Hopkins FTIC core. Genomic DNA was extracted from the cultured CD4+ T cells with the QIAamp micro DNA kit. Oncomine TCR Beta libraries from cultured CD4+ T cells were pooled using unique dual indexes and sequenced on an Illumina iSeq 100. Concerning the study's data processing: Non-productive sequences were removed, and CDR3s not starting with C, not ending with F or W, or shorter than 7 amino acids were discarded. The MANAFEST web application identified antigen-specific clonotypes by comparing peptide-stimulated wells against reference wells and other culture wells. Positive clones required FDR below 0.05, an odds ratio above 5, and productive frequency above 0.1% in at least two of three replicate wells. Clonotypes that were significantly expanded in both SARS-CoV-2 spike wells and at least one common cold coronavirus spike condition were defined as cross-reactive. Using R version 3.6.1, CDR3 homology was evaluated through Levenshtein distances (stringdist) along with unrooted phylogenetic trees (ape). TCRdb's own reprocessing of the public reads used fastp at Q25 and MiXCR and kept productive beta chains. Rows with one shared CDR3 protein collapse into an entry with the most common genes and DNA. What appears here as the V and J calls and clone size reflects TCRdb's work, not the paper's. The sample table contains 13,000 to 15,000 distinct CDR3 sequences; only one count was recorded for around a third of them. Clones ranked in the top ten supply about a sixth of the sample.

Study-level results and caveats: Of the vaccine-specific clones found in convalescent patients, nearly all (304 of 307) were mono-reactive for SARS-CoV-2 spike instead of being cross-reactive with common cold coronaviruses. In convalescent patients, a median roughly 83% of post-vaccine SARS-CoV-2-reactive clones were detected only after vaccination, and vaccine-specific priming was suggested by this finding. An increase in the median number of SARS-CoV-2-reactive clonotypes from 20 to 25 after infection to 38 after vaccination was observed, but the change was not found to be significant. Only a relatively small number of convalescent patients were included in the study, and early timepoints following natural infection were not analyzed.

This sample's treatment or condition label indicates: approximately 9-day PBMC culture with coronavirus spike peptide pools or control peptides (ViraFEST assay). The ViraFEST assay, used in the study, expanded antigen-specific T cells with peptide pools and then identified the expanded clonotypes through TCR sequencing. The convalescent patients' positive SARS-CoV-2 PCR tests fell between March and December 2020, which was before the Alpha, Beta and Delta variants emerged in the United States. Some 2 million PBMCs per well were cultured in IMDM with roughly 5% human AB serum and roughly 10 IU/ml IL-2, plus 10 ug/ml peptide pools. Half of the culture medium was replaced with fresh IL-2-containing medium on days 3 and 7. Once the cells had been in culture for ten to eleven days, the EasySep CD4+ T cell isolation kit was used to isolate CD4+ T cells by negative selection. PBMCs were separated from whole blood using Ficoll-Paque Plus gradient centrifugation and then either used fresh or cryopreserved at -140C. In general, triplicate wells were set up for every culture condition.

Sequencing used cultured CD4+ T cells from blood. The receptor was isolated from a human donor with COVID-19.

CDR3 protein: CASSYSMGSSGNTIYF. At the DNA level, the sequence is TGTGCCAGCAGTTACTCGATGGGAAGCTCTGGAAACACCATATATTTT. The receptor chain draws on TRBV6-5 and TRBJ1-3, with the D gene not clear enough to name. There are 16 amino acids in the CDR3, from cysteine to phenylalanine inclusive. The DNA shown is the 48-base CDR3, in frame from base 1. In the germline V gene, CDR1 corresponds to MNHEY and CDR2 to SVGAGI. Trimming removed 0 bases from V and 0 bases from J, leaving 9 bases between the germline ends.